The present T cell receptor (beta chain) was sequenced within a study of T cell clonotyping in hematopoietic cell transplantation. Per germline, CDR1 MNHEY and CDR2 SVGAGI. The CDR3 sequence is 15 residues long. V lost 2 bases to trimming and J lost 5 bases, with 16 bases between them. Regarding the study as a whole: At the given depth, recipient repertoires were over 97% de novo clonotypes. No sorting was done, leaving CD4 and CD8 contributions mixed. Pathologically expanded recipient clonotypes increased progressively from day 30 to day 180 as diversity fell. Graft donor and pretransplant recipient Inverse Simpson Index values predicted broader posttransplant TCR diversity.

On this clone: Its target is unknown.

TCRdb's table, derived via immunoSEQ multiplex PCR, lists solely in-frame clones and lacks some. Seen here are more than 9,000 clones, less than 60% observed once, and the top ten hold 10% to 15%. This chain joins TRBV6-5 and TRBJ2-7; D might be TRBD1 or TRBD2, each matching 5 bases. Sequencing was performed on peripheral blood mononuclear cells, taken 100 days after allogeneic stem cell transplant. The sequence was obtained from a female patient aged 50-59 years who had an allogeneic stem cell transplant from an unrelated donor, so the T cells may come from the graft donor. Some clones in this sample may be carry-over from other donors' samples. The CDR3 DNA is TGTGCCAGCAGTTACCGGGGACCCACAGATGACGAGCAGTACTTC. Translating it yields CASSYRGPTDDEQYF.